This entry lists 27 T cell receptor beta chains sequenced from one sample in a study of shared clonotypes between healthy human individuals. Using immunoSEQ multiplex PCR, the repertoire was profiled, and TCRdb retains in-frame clones only, with some absent. The table shows 2 million to 2.5 million clones, with around 95% occurring only once. Material: naive CD4+ T cells sorted from blood. Subset specified: CD45RA+ positively selected. All receptors derive from a man younger than 35 in good health.

This chain uses TRBV19 with TRBJ1-1; D possibly corresponds to TRBD1 (6 bases). Germline assignment: CDR1 LNHDA and CDR2 SQIVND (reference sequence). The V and J ends lost 2 bases and 7 bases respectively, with 11 bases between them. The CDR3 runs 13 residues. CDR3 nucleotide sequence: TGTGCCAGTAGTATAAGGGGGGGATATGAAGCTTTCTTT. This codes for CASSIRGGYEAFF.

Comments on this clone: This sample also contains other DNA sequences that code for the same CDR3. The genes are TRBV19 and TRBJ1-2, with a possible D match to TRBD1 (5 bases). In germline, CDR1 is LNHDA, CDR2 SQIVND (reference sequence). V was trimmed by 3 bases and J by 2 bases, leaving 7 bases between them. This CDR3 comprises 13 residues. This CDR3 is CASSIDRNYGYTF. The CDR3 DNA sequence: TGTGCCAGTAGTATTGACAGAAACTATGGCTACACCTTC.

V usage is TRBV27 and J usage is TRBJ1-1; TRBD1 aligns across 7 bases. The germline V gene has CDR1 MNHEY and CDR2 SMNVEV (reference sequence). The CDR3 extends over 12 amino acids. J gave up 11 bases and V 4 bases, and 7 bases lay outside the gene matches. CDR3 amino acids: CASSSQGTVAFF. DNA for the CDR3: TGTGCCAGCAGTTCACAGGGGACGGTGGCTTTCTTT.

The chain joins TRBV4-1 to TRBJ2-5; 7 nucleotides line up with TRBD2. Trimming cost V 4 bases and J 5 bases; bases outside gene matches: 10. Per germline, CDR1 MGHRA and CDR2 YSYEKL. The CDR3 runs 15 residues. The CDR3 protein is CASSLRGEARETQYF. CDR3 DNA sequence: TGCGCCAGCAGCCTCCGGGGGGAGGCTCGGGAGACCCAGTACTTC.

This clone was found once. The rearrangement joins TRBV5-6 to TRBJ1-4; no reliable D call. The CDR3 is 15 residues long. The germline CDR1 and CDR2 sequences are SGHDT and YYEEEE. The V end lost 0 bases, the J end lost 7 bases, and 13 bases lay between the germline ends. CDR3 nucleotides: TGTGCCAGCAGCTTGGCCAACGGGAAGACTGAAAAACTGTTTTTT. This gives the protein CASSLANGKTEKLFF.

The gene calls are TRBV11-3 and TRBJ2-1; possible D gene TRBD2, 6 bases. The CDR3 runs to 12 residues. The V gene's germline CDR1 is SGHNT and CDR2 YENEEA. The V end lost 3 bases, the J end lost 10 bases, and 10 bases lay between the germline ends. CDR3: CASSLMAGEQFF. The CDR3 DNA is TGTGCCAGCAGCTTGATGGCGGGGGAGCAGTTCTTC.

Points on this clone: The same CDR3 arises from other DNA sequences in this sample as well. This chain links TRBV30 with TRBJ2-7; D may match TRBD1 or TRBD2 (5 bases each). Germline values: CDR1 GTSNPN, CDR2 SVGIG (reference sequence). V lost 0 bases and J lost 0, with 9 bases in between. The CDR3 sequence is 14 residues long. DNA of the CDR3: TGTGCCTGGAGTGTACGGGGCGGCTCCTACGAGCAGTACTTC. Residues: CAWSVRGGSYEQYF.

The V gene is TRBV27, the J gene TRBJ1-1; D unresolved. CDR1 is MNHEY and CDR2 is SMNVEV in the germline V gene (reference sequence). Trimming shortened V by 5 bases and J by 1 base, and 8 bases separated the two germline ends. This CDR3 spans 13 amino acids. CDR3 protein: CASSIRQNTEAFF. For the CDR3, the DNA is TGTGCCAGCAGTATTAGACAGAACACTGAAGCTTTCTTT.

V usage is TRBV23-1 and J usage is TRBJ2-2; 16 nucleotides line up with TRBD2. TRBV23-1 is classed as an ORF, of uncertain function. CDR3 length: 18 residues. Trimming at V came to 8 bases and at J to 4 bases, leaving 10 bases not matched to a gene. The CDR3 DNA sequence: TGCGCCAGCGCACCGGGACTAGCGGGAGGGAAGGGCACCGGGGAGCTGTTTTTT. Protein: CASAPGLAGGKGTGELFF.

This clone occurred once. This chain links TRBV25-1 with TRBJ2-3; TRBD2 might be the D (6 bases). Germline V gives CDR1 MGHDK, CDR2 SYGVNS. This CDR3 spans 14 amino acids. V was trimmed by 3 bases and J by 4 bases, leaving 11 bases between them. The CDR3 loop is CASSDSGRPDTQYF. CDR3 DNA: TGTGCCAGCAGTGATTCCGGGAGACCAGATACGCAGTATTTT.

The genes are TRBV28 and TRBJ2-7; D is possibly TRBD1 or TRBD2 (5 bases each). Deletions cut 3 bases from V and 5 bases from J, with 14 bases between. CDR1 and CDR2 (germline): MDHEN, SYDVKM. The CDR3 spans 14 residues. The CDR3 reads CASSLPGPAHEQYF. The CDR3 bases are TGTGCCAGCAGTTTGCCGGGGCCCGCCCACGAGCAGTACTTC. Filled out from reference TRBV28 and TRBJ2-7, the complete variable domain reads DVKVTQSSRYLVKRTGEKVFLECVQDMDHENMFWYRQDPGLGLRLIYFSYDVKMKEKGDIPEGYSVSREKKERFSLILESASTNQTSMYLCASSLPGPAHEQYFGPGTRLTVT.

The V gene is TRBV10-1, the J gene TRBJ2-1, with 12 positions matching TRBD2. Germline CDR1 reads WNHNN; CDR2 reads SYGVQD (reference sequence). Trimming took 4 bases from V and 6 from J; bases not matched to a gene: 4. CDR3 length: 15 residues. The CDR3 sequence: CASSALAGGLNEQFF. CDR3 nucleotides: TGCGCCAGCAGTGCCCTAGCGGGAGGGCTCAATGAGCAGTTCTTC.

The chain has TRBV18 and TRBJ1-2; 8 bases fit TRBD1. The CDR3 runs to 15 residues. Unmatched junction bases numbered 4, after V lost 1 base and J lost 3 bases. In germline, CDR1 is KGHSH, CDR2 LQKENI. The CDR3 bases are TGTGCCAGCTCACCACGACAGGGGAAGGACTATGGCTACACCTTC. Protein: CASSPRQGKDYGYTF.

V usage is TRBV19 and J usage is TRBJ1-5; 7 bases agree with TRBD1. V lost 6 bases, J lost 0 bases, and 5 bases stayed unmatched. The CDR3 is 15 amino acids. Germline CDR1 reads LNHDA; CDR2 reads SQIVND (reference sequence). The CDR3 reads CASSQGDYSNQPQHF. The CDR3 nucleotides are TGTGCCAGTAGCCAGGGGGATTATAGCAATCAGCCCCAGCATTTT.

The V gene is TRBV6-1, the J gene TRBJ2-2, with D possibly matching TRBD2 (5 bases). The CDR3 is 13 residues long. Germline CDR1 MNHNS, CDR2 SASEGT. V was cut by 2 bases and J by 7 bases, with 8 bases left in between. CDR3 DNA: TGTGCCAGCAGTGAAATGGGAGTCGGGGAGCTGTTTTTT. Translation gives CASSEMGVGELFF.

The chain employs TRBV4-2 and TRBJ1-1; 8 bases agree with TRBD1. The CDR3 sequence is 15 residues long. The V gene's germline CDR1 is LGHNA and CDR2 YNFKEQ. J lost 1 base, V lost 4 bases, and 5 bases had no gene match. CDR3 coding DNA: TGTGCCAGCAGCCGGACAGGGATGGCGAACACTGAAGCTTTCTTT. This encodes CASSRTGMANTEAFF.

The V and J genes are TRBV10-2 and TRBJ1-5; a weak D match, TRBD1 (5 bases). This CDR3 has 14 amino acids. The V gene lost 6 bases and the J gene lost 2 bases, with 11 bases spanning the gap. Germline V gene sequence: CDR1 WSHSY, CDR2 SAAADI. The CDR3 DNA reads TGCGCCAGCAGGAGGTCGGGGGGCAATCAGCCCCAGCATTTT. Protein product: CASRRSGGNQPQHF.

The chain employs TRBV7-8 and TRBJ2-5, with D perhaps TRBD1 (6 bases). The V and J ends lost 1 base and 4 bases respectively, with 7 bases between them. Germline values: CDR1 SGHVS, CDR2 FQNEAQ. The length of the CDR3 is 13 residues. The DNA of the CDR3 is TGTGCCAGCAGCTTAGAACAGGGAGAGACCCAGTACTTC. Amino acids: CASSLEQGETQYF.

The chain combines TRBV30 with TRBJ2-2; 10 bases match TRBD1. The CDR3 is 16 amino acids. J was trimmed by 3 bases and V by 5 bases; bases with no gene match: 9. CDR1 GTSNPN and CDR2 SVGIG come from the germline V gene (reference sequence). CDR3 in amino acids: CAWHFRGQGYTGELFF. The DNA for the CDR3 is TGTGCCTGGCATTTTCGGGGACAGGGGTACACCGGGGAGCTGTTTTTT. Full variable domain (missing parts from reference TRBV30 and TRBJ2-2): SQTIHQWPATLVQPVGSPLSLECTVEGTSNPNLYWYRQAAGRGLQLLFYSVGIGQISSEVPQNLSASRPQDRQFILSSKKLLLSDSGFYLCAWHFRGQGYTGELFFGEGSRLTVL.

The chain employs TRBV7-2 and TRBJ2-2; D not resolved. The CDR3 consists of 16 residues. V dropped 1 base and J dropped 6 bases, with 15 bases sitting between them. Germline V gene sequence: CDR1 SGHTA, CDR2 FQGNSA. The CDR3 DNA follows: TGTGCCAGCAGCTTAGAAATCCCTCATCCGGCCGGGGAGCTGTTTTTT. This encodes CASSLEIPHPAGELFF.

This clone occurred once. The chain links TRBV11-2 to TRBJ2-1; D unclear. Trimming took 4 bases from V and 0 from J, leaving 10 bases between them. CDR1 is SGHAT, CDR2 FQNNGV, per germline. The CDR3 loop spans 15 amino acids. The chain's CDR3 is CASSSRLSSYNEQFF. The CDR3 DNA reads TGTGCCAGCAGCTCTCGTCTGAGCTCCTACAATGAGCAGTTCTTC.

The chain combines TRBV28 with TRBJ1-4, with TRBD1 as a possible D gene (6 bases). The CDR3 contains 16 residues. Germline lookup yields CDR1 MDHEN and CDR2 SYDVKM. The V gene lost 5 bases and the J gene lost 5 bases, with 18 bases spanning the gap. The CDR3 sequence: CASSGRLAGENEKLFF. The CDR3 nucleotides read TGTGCCAGCAGTGGGCGACTGGCAGGGGAGAATGAAAAACTGTTTTTT.

About this clone: At the DNA level, this CDR3 is encoded by other sequences in the same sample as well. J is TRBJ2-5 and V is TRBV9, with D perhaps assigned TRBD1 or TRBD2 (5 bases each). The V gene's germline CDR1 is SGDLS and CDR2 YYNGEE. CDR3 length: 14 residues. The V and J ends lost 0 bases and 4 bases respectively, with 10 bases between them. Written as DNA, the CDR3 is TGTGCCAGCAGCGTAGGAGGGGTGGGAGAGACCCAGTACTTC. Protein sequence: CASSVGGVGETQYF. Together with reference TRBV9 and TRBJ2-5, the CDR3 gives the full variable domain: DSGVTQTPKHLITATGQRVTLRCSPRSGDLSVYWYQQSLDQGLQFLIQYYNGEERAKGNILERFSAQQFPDLHSELNLSSLELGDSALYFCASSVGGVGETQYFGPGTRLLVL.

A remark on this clone: Other DNA sequences from this sample encode an identical CDR3 as well. The V and J genes are TRBV6-1 and TRBJ2-7; a weak D match, TRBD1 (5 bases). CDR3 size: 11 residues. The germline gives CDR1 MNHNS, CDR2 SASEGT. Trimming stripped 6 bases from V and 4 bases from J, with 7 bases between. The CDR3 region has the DNA TGTGCCAGCAGAGGGGAATACGAGCAGTACTTC. Residues: CASRGEYEQYF.

This clone was found once. The V gene is TRBV5-1, the J gene TRBJ2-6; D is possibly TRBD1 (6 bases). This CDR3 is built from 16 residues. The germline V gene has CDR1 SGHRS and CDR2 YFSETQ. V shed 5 bases and J shed 2 bases, with 14 bases lying between them. In DNA, the CDR3 is TGCGCCAGCAGATTGACGCCAGGGGCTGGGGCCAACGTCCTGACTTTC. Its protein is CASRLTPGAGANVLTF. Based on the CDR3 plus reference TRBV5-1 and TRBJ2-6, the full variable domain is KAGVTQTPRYLIKTRGQQVTLSCSPISGHRSVSWYQQTPGQGLQFLFEYFSETQRNKGNFPGRFSGRQFSNSRSEMNVSTLELGDSALYLCASRLTPGAGANVLTFGAGSRLTVL.

V usage is TRBV7-8 and J usage is TRBJ1-2; D might be TRBD1 (5 bases). The germline V gene has CDR1 SGHVS and CDR2 FQNEAQ. The ends were cut back, 5 bases at V and 4 bases at J, with 11 bases in the middle. The CDR3 loop spans 13 amino acids. CDR3 residues: CASSTIGVYGYTF. Written as DNA, the CDR3 is TGTGCCAGCAGCACGATAGGGGTCTATGGCTACACCTTC.

V and J are TRBV5-1 and TRBJ1-1, with D perhaps TRBD1 (6 bases). Between the trimmed V and J ends, which lost 3 bases and 6 bases, there was a span of 18 bases. Germline V gene lookup returns CDR1 SGHRS and CDR2 YFSETQ. CDR3 length equals 15 residues. Here the CDR3 DNA reads TGCGCCAGCAGCTGGGGGGCCACCGAGGGAGCTGAAGCTTTCTTT. This translates into CASSWGATEGAEAFF.